These 15 T cell receptor beta chains were all obtained from the same sample, sequenced in a study of regulatory T cells in long-lasting Graves disease. Time point given: newly diagnosed GD, antithyroid drugs for less than 3 months. PBMC-extracted RNA yielded the TCR library. Relying on iRepertoire HTBI primers and Arm-PCR of CDR3 regions, the team built TCR beta libraries. TCRdb reanalysed the multiplex PCR reads using MiXCR and keeps one entry per CDR3 protein. The sample holds a few hundred thousand distinct CDR3 sequences, over 15% seen once. This same sample was also taken into another study, of T cells in Graves' hyperthyroidism and ophthalmopathy.

The specimen was peripheral blood mononuclear cells (PBMCs), collected at new diagnosis, from a patient treated with antithyroid drugs. The receptors here all came from a woman between 18 and 29 years old with Graves disease.

Many counts were recorded for this clonotype. The DNA of the CDR3 is TGTGCCAGCAGTTCTGGGCGTTATGCAGGCACAGATACGCAGTATTTT. Protein sequence: CASSSGRYAGTDTQYF. The chain links TRBV27 to TRBJ2-3; no definite D call. V was pared by 4 bases and J by 1 base, with 15 bases between. The CDR3 has 16 residues. Looked up from germline, CDR1 is MNHEY and CDR2 is SMNVEV (reference sequence).

In its sample, this clonotype was seen a few times. This may stem from a read error, because a much larger clone lies one nucleotide away. CDR3 sequence: CASSFTPQASGSNEQYF. CDR3 sequence (DNA): TGTGCCAGCAGTTTTACTCCCCAGGCTAGCGGGAGCAACGAGCAGTACTTC. This chain joins TRBV28 and TRBJ2-7, with 10 nucleotides matching TRBD2. CDR1 and CDR2 (germline): MDHEN, SYDVKM. Germline trimming cut 3 bases from V and 5 bases from J; bases unmatched to any gene: 13. This CDR3 has 17 residues.

This clonotype was seen more than once but under ten times. The chain uses TRBV28 and TRBJ2-7; D unresolved. This CDR3 spans 11 amino acids. Germline V gives CDR1 MDHEN, CDR2 SYDVKM. The V and J ends lost 2 bases and 8 bases respectively, with 7 bases between them. In nucleotides, the CDR3 is TGTGCCAGCAGTTTAGGCTCTCAGCAGTACTTC. Amino acids: CASSLGSQQYF.

This clonotype was counted at least ten times. J is TRBJ2-5 and V is TRBV11-2, with D possibly TRBD1 on 5 matching bases. V lost 1 base and J 5 bases, leaving 17 bases between the germline ends. CDR1 SGHAT and CDR2 FQNNGV come from the germline V gene. This CDR3 contains 16 residues. The chain's CDR3 is CASSLGLGQPWETQYF. CDR3 coding DNA: TGTGCCAGCAGCTTAGGCTTGGGGCAGCCGTGGGAGACCCAGTACTTC.

This clonotype was picked up many times. V is TRBV7-8 and J is TRBJ2-1, with a weak D call TRBD2 (5 bases). Per the germline V gene, CDR1 is SGHVS and CDR2 is FQNEAQ. The CDR3 is made up of 15 amino acids. Between the trimmed V and J ends, which lost 7 bases and 0 bases, there was a span of 13 bases. The CDR3 nucleotides read TGTGCCAGCAATCCGGGAACTAACTCCTACAATGAGCAGTTCTTC. Translated, it gives CASNPGTNSYNEQFF.

This clonotype appeared once. The V gene is TRBV6-1, the J gene TRBJ1-1; no clear D gene. CDR1 is MNHNS and CDR2 is SASEGT in the germline V gene. This CDR3 is 13 amino acids long. Trimming removed 5 bases at V and 2 bases at J, with 9 bases between. DNA of the CDR3: TGTGCCAGCAGTACGACACGTAACACTGAAGCTTTCTTT. It is translated as CASSTTRNTEAFF.

There are a few counts of this clonotype. The J gene is TRBJ2-5, the V gene TRBV9, with D tentatively TRBD2 (5 bases). The J call may be mistaken, given a closer DNA end match to TRBJ2-1. In germline, CDR1 is SGDLS, CDR2 YYNGEE. The CDR3 loop spans 16 amino acids. The CDR3 loop reads CASSLSRDTPNNEQFF. For the CDR3, the DNA is TGTGCCAGCAGCCTCTCCCGGGATACACCCAACAATGAGCAGTTCTTC.

This clonotype showed up many times. The chain combines TRBV7-3 with TRBJ2-2, with TRBD2 identical over 8 bases. Germline-derived CDR1 and CDR2 are SGHTA and FQGTGA. This CDR3 spans 18 amino acids. The J segment lost 2 bases and the V segment lost 1 base, leaving 9 bases of the junction unmatched. CDR3 DNA sequence: TGTGCCAGCAGCTTAATAGGGACTAGGAGAGCTAACACCGGGGAGCTGTTTTTT. Protein product: CASSLIGTRRANTGELFF.

This clonotype was detected a few times. This sequence joins TRBV7-3 and TRBJ2-2; a possible D gene is TRBD2 (6 bases). V lost 4 bases and J lost 3, with 18 bases in between. The CDR3 sequence is 17 residues long. The V gene's germline CDR1 is SGHTA and CDR2 FQGTGA. CDR3 loop: CASSSSPSSGHTGELFF. CDR3 bases: TGTGCCAGCAGCTCCTCCCCGTCAAGCGGGCACACCGGGGAGCTGTTTTTT. Based on the CDR3 plus reference TRBV7-3 and TRBJ2-2, the full variable domain is GAGVSQTPSNKVTEKGKYVELRCDPISGHTALYWYRQSLGQGPEFLIYFQGTGAADDSGLPNDRFFAVRPEGSVSTLKIQRTERGDSAVYLCASSSSPSSGHTGELFFGEGSRLTVL.

This clonotype was observed at least ten times. This sequence joins TRBV20-1 and TRBJ2-1; TRBD2 aligns across 8 bases. Germline V CDR1 and CDR2: DFQATT, SNEGSKA (reference sequence). V was clipped by 3 bases and J by 4 bases; unmatched bases: 5. This CDR3 region has 14 residues. The CDR3 DNA follows: TGCAGTGCTAGCTTACTAGCGGCTTACAATGAGCAGTTCTTC. Translating gives CSASLLAAYNEQFF.

This clonotype was found many times. The rearrangement joins TRBV20-1 to TRBJ2-1; 13 bases align to TRBD2. Germline loops: CDR1 DFQATT, CDR2 SNEGSKA (reference sequence). The ends lost 2 bases at V and 8 bases at J; junction bases unmatched: 9. This CDR3 contains 16 residues. The CDR3 protein is CSARRGLAGDFYEQFF. The CDR3 DNA sequence: TGCAGTGCTAGACGAGGACTAGCGGGAGATTTCTATGAGCAGTTCTTC.

This clonotype has a count of ten or more. The gene calls are TRBV11-3 and TRBJ2-7; maybe TRBD1 (5 bases). This CDR3 comprises 12 residues. With 5 bases removed from V and 3 bases from J, the gap between germline ends came to 8 bases. Germline-derived CDR1 and CDR2 are SGHNT and YENEEA. For the CDR3, the DNA is TGTGCCAGCAGCACAGACAGCTACGAGCAGTACTTC. Amino acid sequence: CASSTDSYEQYF.

The genes are TRBV27 and TRBJ1-6, with D possibly TRBD1 on 5 matching bases. This CDR3 contains 11 residues. Trimming took off 6 bases at V and 15 bases at J, with 12 bases between the two ends. Germline lookup yields CDR1 MNHEY and CDR2 SMNVEV (reference sequence). Written as DNA, the CDR3 is TGTGCCAGCAGCAGTACGGGACTCCTCCACTTT. This gives the protein CASSSTGLLHF.

This clonotype has a count of ten or more. The chain uses TRBV20-1 and TRBJ2-7; TRBD2 might be the D (6 bases). CDR3 length: 14 amino acids. Trimming took 2 bases from V and 6 from J, leaving 17 bases between them. Germline-derived CDR1 and CDR2 are DFQATT and SNEGSKA (reference sequence). CDR3 DNA sequence: TGCAGTGCTAGAAAGGGTGGAGGGGTCAGCGAGCAGTACTTC. Amino acid sequence: CSARKGGGVSEQYF.

This clonotype was seen a handful of times. The V call is TRBV15, the J call TRBJ2-2; TRBD1 might be the D (5 bases). The CDR3 runs 18 residues. V lost 1 base, J lost 0 bases, and 15 bases lay in between. The germline gives CDR1 LNHNV, CDR2 YYDKDF (reference sequence). CDR3: CATSRGSRAGPNTGELFF. The CDR3 DNA follows: TGTGCCACCAGCAGAGGATCCCGGGCAGGGCCGAACACCGGGGAGCTGTTTTTT.